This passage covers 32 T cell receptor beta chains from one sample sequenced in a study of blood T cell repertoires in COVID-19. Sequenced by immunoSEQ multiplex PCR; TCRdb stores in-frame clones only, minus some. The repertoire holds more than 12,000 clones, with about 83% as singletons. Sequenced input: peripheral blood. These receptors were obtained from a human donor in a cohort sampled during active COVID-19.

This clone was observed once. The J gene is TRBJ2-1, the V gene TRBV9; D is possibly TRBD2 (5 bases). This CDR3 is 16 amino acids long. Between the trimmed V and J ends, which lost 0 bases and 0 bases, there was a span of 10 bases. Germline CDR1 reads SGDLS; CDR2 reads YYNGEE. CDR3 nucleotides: TGTGCCAGCAGCGTAGGGGAGAGAGGCTCCTACAATGAGCAGTTCTTC. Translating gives CASSVGERGSYNEQFF.

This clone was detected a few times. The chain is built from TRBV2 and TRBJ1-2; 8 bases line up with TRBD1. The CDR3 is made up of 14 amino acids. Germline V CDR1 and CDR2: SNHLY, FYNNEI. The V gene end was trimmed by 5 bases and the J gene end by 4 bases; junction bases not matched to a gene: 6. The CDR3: CASSNRGASYGYTF. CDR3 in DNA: TGTGCCAGCAGTAACAGGGGGGCGAGCTATGGCTACACCTTC.

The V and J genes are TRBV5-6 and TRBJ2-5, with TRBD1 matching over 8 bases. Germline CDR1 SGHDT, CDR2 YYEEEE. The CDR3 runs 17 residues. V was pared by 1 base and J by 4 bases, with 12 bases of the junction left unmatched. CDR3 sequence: CASSLTAGGDIRETQYF. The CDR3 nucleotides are TGTGCCAGCAGCTTGACAGCAGGGGGCGATATTAGAGAGACCCAGTACTTC. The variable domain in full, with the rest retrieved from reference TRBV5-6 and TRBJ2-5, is DAGVTQSPTHLIKTRGQQVTLRCSPKSGHDTVSWYQQALGQGPQFIFQYYEEEERQRGNFPDRFSGHQFPNYSSELNVNALLLGDSALYLCASSLTAGGDIRETQYFGPGTRLLVL.

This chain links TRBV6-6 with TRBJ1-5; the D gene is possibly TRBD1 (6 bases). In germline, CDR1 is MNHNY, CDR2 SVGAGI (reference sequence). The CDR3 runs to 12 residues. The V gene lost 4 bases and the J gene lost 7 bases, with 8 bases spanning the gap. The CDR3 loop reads CASSSGAQPQHF. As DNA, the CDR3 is TGTGCCAGCAGTTCAGGGGCCCAGCCCCAGCATTTT.

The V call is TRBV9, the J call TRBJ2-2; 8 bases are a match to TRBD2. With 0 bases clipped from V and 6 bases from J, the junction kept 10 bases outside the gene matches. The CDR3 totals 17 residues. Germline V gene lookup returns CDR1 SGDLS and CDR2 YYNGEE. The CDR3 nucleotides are TGTGCCAGCAGCGTAGGGGTCAGCGGGGGCCTCTCCGGGGAGCTGTTTTTT. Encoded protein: CASSVGVSGGLSGELFF.

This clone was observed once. The CDR3 loop reads CASSHYGQTLGTF. CDR3 DNA sequence: TGTGCCAGCAGCCATTACGGACAGACCCTAGGTACCTTC. The genes are TRBV3-1 (or the pseudogene TRBV3-2) and TRBJ1-2; D is perhaps TRBD1 (6 bases). Trimming took 3 bases from V and 14 from J, leaving 19 bases between them. CDR3 length: 13 residues. The V gene's germline CDR1 is LGHDT and CDR2 YNNKEL (reference sequence).

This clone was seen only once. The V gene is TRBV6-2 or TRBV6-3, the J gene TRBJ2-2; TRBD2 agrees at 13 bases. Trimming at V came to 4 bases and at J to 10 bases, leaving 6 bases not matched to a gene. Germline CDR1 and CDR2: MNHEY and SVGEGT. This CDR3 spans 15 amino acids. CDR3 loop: CASSSGLAGNVELFF. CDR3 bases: TGTGCCAGCAGTTCGGGACTAGCGGGAAATGTGGAGCTGTTTTTT.

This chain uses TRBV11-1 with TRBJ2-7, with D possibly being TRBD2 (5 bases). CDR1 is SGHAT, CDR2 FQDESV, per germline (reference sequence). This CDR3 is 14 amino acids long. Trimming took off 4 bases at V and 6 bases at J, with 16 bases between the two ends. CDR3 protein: CASSSSYVEGEQYF. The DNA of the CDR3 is TGTGCCAGCAGCTCATCGTACGTCGAGGGCGAGCAGTACTTC.

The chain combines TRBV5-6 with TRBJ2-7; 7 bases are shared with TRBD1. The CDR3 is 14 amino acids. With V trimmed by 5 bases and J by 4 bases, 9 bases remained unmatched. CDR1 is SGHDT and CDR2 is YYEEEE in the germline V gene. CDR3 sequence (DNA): TGTGCCAGCAGATCCACAGGGGATTTGTACGAGCAGTACTTC. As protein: CASRSTGDLYEQYF.

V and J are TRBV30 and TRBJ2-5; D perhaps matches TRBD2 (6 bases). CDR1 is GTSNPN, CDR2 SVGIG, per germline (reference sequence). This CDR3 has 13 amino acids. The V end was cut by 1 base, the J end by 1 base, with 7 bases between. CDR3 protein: CAWSAGGQETQYF. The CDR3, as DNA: TGTGCCTGGAGTGCCGGGGGCCAAGAGACCCAGTACTTC.

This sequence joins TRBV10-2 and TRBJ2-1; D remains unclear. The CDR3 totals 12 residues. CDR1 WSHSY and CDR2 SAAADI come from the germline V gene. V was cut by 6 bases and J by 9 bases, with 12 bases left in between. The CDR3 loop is CASSGVVGEQFF. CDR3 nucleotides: TGCGCCAGCAGCGGAGTGGTAGGTGAGCAGTTCTTC.

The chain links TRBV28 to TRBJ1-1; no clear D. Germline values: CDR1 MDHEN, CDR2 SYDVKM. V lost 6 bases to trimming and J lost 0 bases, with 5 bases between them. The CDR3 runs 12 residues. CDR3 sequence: CASSQMNTEAFF. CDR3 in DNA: TGTGCCAGCAGCCAAATGAACACTGAAGCTTTCTTT.

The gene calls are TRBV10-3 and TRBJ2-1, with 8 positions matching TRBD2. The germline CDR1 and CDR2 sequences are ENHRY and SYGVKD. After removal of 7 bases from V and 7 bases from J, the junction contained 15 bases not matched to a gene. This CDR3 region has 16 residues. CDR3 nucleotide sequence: TGTGCCATCAAGAGCGGAGCGGGAGAATCTACTAATGAGCAGTTCTTC. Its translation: CAIKSGAGESTNEQFF.

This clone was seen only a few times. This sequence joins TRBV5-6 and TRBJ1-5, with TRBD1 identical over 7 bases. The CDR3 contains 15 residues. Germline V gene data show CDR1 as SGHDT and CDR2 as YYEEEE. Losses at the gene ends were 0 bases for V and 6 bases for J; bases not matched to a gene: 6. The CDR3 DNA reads TGTGCCAGCAGCTTGGCCGACAGGGTGGGTCAGCCCCAGCATTTT. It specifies CASSLADRVGQPQHF.

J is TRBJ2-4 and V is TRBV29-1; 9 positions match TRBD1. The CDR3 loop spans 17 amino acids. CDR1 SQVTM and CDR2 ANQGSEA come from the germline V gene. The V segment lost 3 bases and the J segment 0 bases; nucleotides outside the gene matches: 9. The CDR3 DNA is TGCAGCGTTGATGGCGGACAGGGGATTCCAGCCAAAAACATTCAGTACTTC. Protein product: CSVDGGQGIPAKNIQYF.

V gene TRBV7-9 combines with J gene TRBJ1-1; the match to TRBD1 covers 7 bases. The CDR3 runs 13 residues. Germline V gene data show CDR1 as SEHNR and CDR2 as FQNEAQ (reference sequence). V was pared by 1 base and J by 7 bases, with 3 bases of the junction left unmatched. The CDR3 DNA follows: TGTGCCAGCAGCTTAGATACAGGGGTTGAAGCTTTCTTT. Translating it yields CASSLDTGVEAFF. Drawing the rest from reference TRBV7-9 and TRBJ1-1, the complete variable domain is DTGVSQNPRHKITKRGQNVTFRCDPISEHNRLYWYRQTLGQGPEFLTYFQNEAQLEKSRLLSDRFSAERPKGSFSTLEIQRTEQGDSAMYLCASSLDTGVEAFFGQGTRLTVV.

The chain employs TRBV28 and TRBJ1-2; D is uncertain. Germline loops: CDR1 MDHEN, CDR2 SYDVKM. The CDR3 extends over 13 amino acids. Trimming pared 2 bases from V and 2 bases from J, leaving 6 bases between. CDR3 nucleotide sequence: TGTGCCAGCAGTTTAATCATGAACTATGGCTACACCTTC. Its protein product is CASSLIMNYGYTF.

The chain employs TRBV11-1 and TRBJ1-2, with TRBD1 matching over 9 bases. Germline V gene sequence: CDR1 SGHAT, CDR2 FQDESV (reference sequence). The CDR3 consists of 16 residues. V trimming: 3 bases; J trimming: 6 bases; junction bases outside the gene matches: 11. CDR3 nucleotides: TGTGCCAGCAGCTTCACGCCGGGGACAGGGAACGATGGCTACACCTTC. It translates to CASSFTPGTGNDGYTF.

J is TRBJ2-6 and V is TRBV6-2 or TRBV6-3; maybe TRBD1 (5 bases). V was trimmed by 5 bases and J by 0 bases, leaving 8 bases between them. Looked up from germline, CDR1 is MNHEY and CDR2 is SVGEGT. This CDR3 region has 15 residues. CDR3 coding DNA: TGTGCCAGCAGTCGAGACAGCTCTGGGGCCAACGTCCTGACTTTC. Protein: CASSRDSSGANVLTF.

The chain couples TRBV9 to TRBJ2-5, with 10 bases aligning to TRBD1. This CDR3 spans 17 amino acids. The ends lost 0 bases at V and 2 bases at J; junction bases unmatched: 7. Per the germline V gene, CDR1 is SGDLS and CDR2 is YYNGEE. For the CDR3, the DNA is TGTGCCAGCAGCGTAGGATGGGACAGGGGACCGCAAGAGACCCAGTACTTC. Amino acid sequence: CASSVGWDRGPQETQYF.

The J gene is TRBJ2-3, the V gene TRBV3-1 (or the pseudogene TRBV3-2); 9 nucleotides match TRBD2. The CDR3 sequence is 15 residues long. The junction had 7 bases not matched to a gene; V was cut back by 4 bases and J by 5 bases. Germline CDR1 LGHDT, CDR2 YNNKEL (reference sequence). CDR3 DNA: TGTGCCAGCAGCCTTCTGGCGGGGGGGAAAGATACGCAGTATTTT. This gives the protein CASSLLAGGKDTQYF.

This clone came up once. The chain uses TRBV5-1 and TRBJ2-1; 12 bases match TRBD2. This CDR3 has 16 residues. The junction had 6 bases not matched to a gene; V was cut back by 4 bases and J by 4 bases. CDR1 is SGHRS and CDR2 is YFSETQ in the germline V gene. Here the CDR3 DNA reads TGCGCCAGCAGCATACTAGCGGGAGGACTATACAATGAGCAGTTCTTC. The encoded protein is CASSILAGGLYNEQFF.

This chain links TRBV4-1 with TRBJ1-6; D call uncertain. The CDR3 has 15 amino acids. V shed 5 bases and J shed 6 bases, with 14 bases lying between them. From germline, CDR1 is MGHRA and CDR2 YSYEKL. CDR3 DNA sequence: TGCGCCAGCAGCTCCGTCTCCTCCGGTAATTCACCCCTCCACTTT. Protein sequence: CASSSVSSGNSPLHF.

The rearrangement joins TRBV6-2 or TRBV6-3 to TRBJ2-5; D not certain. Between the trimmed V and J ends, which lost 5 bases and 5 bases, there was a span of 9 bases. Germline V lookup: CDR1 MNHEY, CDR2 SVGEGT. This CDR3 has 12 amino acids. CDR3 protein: CASSAYLETQYF. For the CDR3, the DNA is TGTGCCAGCAGTGCCTACTTGGAGACCCAGTACTTC.

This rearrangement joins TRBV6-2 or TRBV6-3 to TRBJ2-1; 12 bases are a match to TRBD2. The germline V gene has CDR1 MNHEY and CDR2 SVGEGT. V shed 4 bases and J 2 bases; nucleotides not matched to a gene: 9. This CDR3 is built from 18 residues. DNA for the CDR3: TGTGCCAGCAGTTTGGGACTAGCGGGTCGCCTCGCCTACAATGAGCAGTTCTTC. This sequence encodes CASSLGLAGRLAYNEQFF.

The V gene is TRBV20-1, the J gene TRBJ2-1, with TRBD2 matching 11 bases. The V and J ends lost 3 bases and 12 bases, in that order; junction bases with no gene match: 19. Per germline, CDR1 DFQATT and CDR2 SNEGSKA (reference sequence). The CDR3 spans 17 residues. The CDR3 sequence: CSASFRWLAGGPSGQFF. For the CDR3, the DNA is TGCAGTGCTAGTTTTCGCTGGCTAGCGGGAGGCCCCTCAGGGCAGTTCTTC.

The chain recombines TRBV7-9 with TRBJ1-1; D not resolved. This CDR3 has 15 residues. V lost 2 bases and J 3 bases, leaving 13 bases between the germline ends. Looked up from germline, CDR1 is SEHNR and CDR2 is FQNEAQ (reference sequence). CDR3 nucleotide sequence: TGTGCCAGCAGCTTAAATAAACCCCCGGACACTGAAGCTTTCTTT. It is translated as CASSLNKPPDTEAFF.

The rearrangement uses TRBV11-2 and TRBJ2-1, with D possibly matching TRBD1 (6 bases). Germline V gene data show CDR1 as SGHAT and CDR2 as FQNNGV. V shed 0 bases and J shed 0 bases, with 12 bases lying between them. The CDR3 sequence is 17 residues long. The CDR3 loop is CASSLDLQGPSYNEQFF. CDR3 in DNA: TGTGCCAGCAGCTTAGACCTACAGGGCCCCTCCTACAATGAGCAGTTCTTC.

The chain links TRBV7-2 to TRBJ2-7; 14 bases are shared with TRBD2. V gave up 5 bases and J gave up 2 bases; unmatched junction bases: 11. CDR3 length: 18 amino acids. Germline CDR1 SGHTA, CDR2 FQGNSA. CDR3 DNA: TGTGCCAGCAGCCCCCCGGGACTAGCGGGGGAGGACCCCTACGAGCAGTACTTC. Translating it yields CASSPPGLAGEDPYEQYF.

The DNA for the CDR3 is TGTGCCAGCAGCTTACTAGCCTCTAGCACAGATACGCAGTATTTT. Its translation: CASSLLASSTDTQYF. The rearrangement joins TRBV7-6 to TRBJ2-3; possibly TRBD2 for D (5 bases). The CDR3 extends over 15 amino acids. V was pared by 2 bases and J by 0 bases, with 9 bases between. CDR1 and CDR2 from the germline V gene are SGHVS and FNYEAQ.

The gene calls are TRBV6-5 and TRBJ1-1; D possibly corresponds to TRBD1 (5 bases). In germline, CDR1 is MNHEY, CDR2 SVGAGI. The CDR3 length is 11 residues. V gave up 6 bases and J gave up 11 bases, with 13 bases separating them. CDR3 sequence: CASRDGPGAFF. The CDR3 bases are TGTGCCAGCAGAGATGGGCCAGGGGCTTTCTTT.

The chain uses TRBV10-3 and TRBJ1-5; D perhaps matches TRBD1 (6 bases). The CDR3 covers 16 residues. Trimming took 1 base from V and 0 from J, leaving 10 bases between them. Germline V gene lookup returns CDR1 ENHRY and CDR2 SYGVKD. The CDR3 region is CAISELGQDSNQPQHF. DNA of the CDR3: TGTGCCATCAGTGAGTTGGGACAAGATAGCAATCAGCCCCAGCATTTT.